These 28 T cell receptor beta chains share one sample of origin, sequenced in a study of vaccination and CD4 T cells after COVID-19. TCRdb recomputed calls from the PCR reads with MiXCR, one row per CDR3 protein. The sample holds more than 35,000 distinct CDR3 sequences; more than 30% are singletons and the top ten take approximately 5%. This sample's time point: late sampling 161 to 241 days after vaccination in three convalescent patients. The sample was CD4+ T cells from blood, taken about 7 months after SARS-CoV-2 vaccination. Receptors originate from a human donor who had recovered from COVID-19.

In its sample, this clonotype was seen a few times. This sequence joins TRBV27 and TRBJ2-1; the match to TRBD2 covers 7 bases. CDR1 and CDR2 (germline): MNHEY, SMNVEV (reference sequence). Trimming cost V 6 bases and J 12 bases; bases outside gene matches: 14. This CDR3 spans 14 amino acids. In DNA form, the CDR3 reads TGTGCCAGCAGGCCCGGGACTATGACCTTTGGGCAGTTCTTC. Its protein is CASRPGTMTFGQFF.

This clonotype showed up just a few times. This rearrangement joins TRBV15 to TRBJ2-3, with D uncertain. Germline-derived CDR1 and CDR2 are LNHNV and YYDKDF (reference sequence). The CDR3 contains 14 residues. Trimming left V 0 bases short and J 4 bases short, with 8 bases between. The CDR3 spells CATSRDWKSDTQYF. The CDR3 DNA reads TGTGCCACCAGCAGAGATTGGAAGTCAGATACGCAGTATTTT.

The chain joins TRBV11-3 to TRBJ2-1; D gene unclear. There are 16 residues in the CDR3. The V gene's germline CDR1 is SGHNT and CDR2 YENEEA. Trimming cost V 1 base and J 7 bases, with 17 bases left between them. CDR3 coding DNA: TGTGCCAGCAGCTTAGCTGGTGGGATTCAAGGGAATGAGCAGTTCTTC. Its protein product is CASSLAGGIQGNEQFF.

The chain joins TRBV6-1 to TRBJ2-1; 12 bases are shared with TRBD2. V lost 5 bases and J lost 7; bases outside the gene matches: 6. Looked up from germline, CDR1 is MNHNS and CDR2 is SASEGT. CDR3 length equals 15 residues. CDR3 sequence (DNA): TGTGCCAGCAGTCCCGGACTAGCGGGAACTAATGAGCAGTTCTTC. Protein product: CASSPGLAGTNEQFF.

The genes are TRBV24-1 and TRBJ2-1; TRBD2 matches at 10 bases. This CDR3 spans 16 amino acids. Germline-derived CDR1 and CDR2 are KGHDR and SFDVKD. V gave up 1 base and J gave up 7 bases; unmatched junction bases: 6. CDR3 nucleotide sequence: TGTGCCACCAGTGATTTCGGGCTAGCGGGGGTAAATGAGCAGTTCTTC. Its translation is CATSDFGLAGVNEQFF.

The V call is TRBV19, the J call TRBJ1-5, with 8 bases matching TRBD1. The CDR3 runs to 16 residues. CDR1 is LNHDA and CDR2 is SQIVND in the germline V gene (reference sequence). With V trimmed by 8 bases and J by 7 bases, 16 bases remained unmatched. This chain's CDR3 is CASEPNQGASKQPQHF. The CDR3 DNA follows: TGTGCCAGTGAGCCGAATCAGGGGGCGAGTAAGCAGCCCCAGCATTTT.

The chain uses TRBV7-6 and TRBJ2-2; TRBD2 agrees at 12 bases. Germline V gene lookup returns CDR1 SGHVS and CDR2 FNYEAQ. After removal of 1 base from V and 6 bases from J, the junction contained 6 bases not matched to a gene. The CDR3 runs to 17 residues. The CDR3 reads CASSLGLAGGPPGELFF. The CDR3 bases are TGTGCCAGCAGCTTAGGTCTAGCGGGAGGGCCCCCCGGGGAGCTGTTTTTT.

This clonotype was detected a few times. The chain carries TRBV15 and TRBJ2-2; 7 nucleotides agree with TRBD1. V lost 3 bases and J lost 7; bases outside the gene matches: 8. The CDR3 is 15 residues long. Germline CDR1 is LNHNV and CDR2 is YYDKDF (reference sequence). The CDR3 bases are TGTGCCACCAGCAGGCGCTCAGGGGGTGTCGGGGAGCTGTTTTTT. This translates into CATSRRSGGVGELFF.

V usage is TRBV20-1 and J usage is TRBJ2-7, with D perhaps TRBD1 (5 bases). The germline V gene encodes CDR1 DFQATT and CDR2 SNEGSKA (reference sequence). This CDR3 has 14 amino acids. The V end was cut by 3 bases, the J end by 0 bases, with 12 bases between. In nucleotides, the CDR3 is TGCAGTGCTAGCAACCGACAGAGCTCCTACGAGCAGTACTTC. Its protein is CSASNRQSSYEQYF.

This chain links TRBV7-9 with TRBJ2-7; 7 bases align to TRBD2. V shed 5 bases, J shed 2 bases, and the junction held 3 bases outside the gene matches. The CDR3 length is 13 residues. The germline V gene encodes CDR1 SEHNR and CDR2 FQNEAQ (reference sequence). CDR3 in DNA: TGTGCCAGCAGCGTCAGCGGGGCCTACGAGCAGTACTTC. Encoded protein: CASSVSGAYEQYF.

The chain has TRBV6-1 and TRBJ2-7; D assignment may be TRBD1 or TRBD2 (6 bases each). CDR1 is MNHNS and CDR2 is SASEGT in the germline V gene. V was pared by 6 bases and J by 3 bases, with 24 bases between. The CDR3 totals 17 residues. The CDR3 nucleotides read TGTGCCAGCAGAGGGGGGAGCCCTGGCGGAAACTTCTACGAGCAGTACTTC. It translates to CASRGGSPGGNFYEQYF.

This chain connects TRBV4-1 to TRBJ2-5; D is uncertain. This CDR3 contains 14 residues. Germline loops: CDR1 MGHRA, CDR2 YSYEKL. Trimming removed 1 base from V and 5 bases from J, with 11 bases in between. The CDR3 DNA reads TGCGCCAGCAGCCAAGTTAGGGCGTCGGAGACCCAGTACTTC. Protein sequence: CASSQVRASETQYF.

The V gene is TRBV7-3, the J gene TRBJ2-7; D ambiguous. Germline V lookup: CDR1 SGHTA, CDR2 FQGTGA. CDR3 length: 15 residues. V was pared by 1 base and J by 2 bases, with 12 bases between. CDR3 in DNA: TGTGCCAGCAGCTTAAGTGGCGAATCCACCTACGAGCAGTACTTC. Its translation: CASSLSGESTYEQYF. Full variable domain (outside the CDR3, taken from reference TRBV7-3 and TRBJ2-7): GAGVSQTPSNKVTEKGKYVELRCDPISGHTALYWYRQSLGQGPEFLIYFQGTGAADDSGLPNDRFFAVRPEGSVSTLKIQRTERGDSAVYLCASSLSGESTYEQYFGPGTRLTVT.

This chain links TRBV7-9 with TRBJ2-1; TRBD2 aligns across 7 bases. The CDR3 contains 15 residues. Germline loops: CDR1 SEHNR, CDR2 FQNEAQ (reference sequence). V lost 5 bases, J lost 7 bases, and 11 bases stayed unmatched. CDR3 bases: TGTGCCAGCAGCCAGACGGCGGGAGAGCTAAATGAGCAGTTCTTC. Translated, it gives CASSQTAGELNEQFF. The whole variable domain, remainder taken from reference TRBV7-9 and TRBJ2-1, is DTGVSQNPRHKITKRGQNVTFRCDPISEHNRLYWYRQTLGQGPEFLTYFQNEAQLEKSRLLSDRFSAERPKGSFSTLEIQRTEQGDSAMYLCASSQTAGELNEQFFGPGTRLTVL.

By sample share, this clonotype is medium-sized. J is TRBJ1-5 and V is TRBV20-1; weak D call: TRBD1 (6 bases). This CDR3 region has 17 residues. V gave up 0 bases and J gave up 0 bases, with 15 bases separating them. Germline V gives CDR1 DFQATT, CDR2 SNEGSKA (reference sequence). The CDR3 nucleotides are TGCAGTGCTAGAGATCCGGATTGGACAGCTAGCAATCAGCCCCAGCATTTT. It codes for CSARDPDWTASNQPQHF.

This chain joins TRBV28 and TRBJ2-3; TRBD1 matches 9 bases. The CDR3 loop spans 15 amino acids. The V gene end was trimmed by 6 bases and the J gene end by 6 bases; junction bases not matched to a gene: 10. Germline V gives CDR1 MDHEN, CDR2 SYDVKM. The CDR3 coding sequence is TGTGCCAGCAGCCCGACAGGGGGGAACCTCGATACGCAGTATTTT. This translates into CASSPTGGNLDTQYF.

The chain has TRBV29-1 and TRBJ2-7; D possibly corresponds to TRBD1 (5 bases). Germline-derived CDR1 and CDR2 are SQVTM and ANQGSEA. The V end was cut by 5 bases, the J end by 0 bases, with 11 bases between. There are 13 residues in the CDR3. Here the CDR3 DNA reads TGCAGCGTTCCGCGGCAGGGCTCCTACGAGCAGTACTTC. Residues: CSVPRQGSYEQYF.

The CDR3: CSSRPGGGSNQPQHF. The CDR3 nucleotides read TGCAGTTCGAGACCCGGCGGAGGGAGCAATCAGCCCCAGCATTTT. The V and J genes are TRBV20-1 and TRBJ1-5; no reliable D call. The CDR3 is made up of 15 amino acids. CDR1 DFQATT and CDR2 SNEGSKA come from the germline V gene (reference sequence). The V gene lost 8 bases and the J gene lost 1 base, with 18 bases spanning the gap.

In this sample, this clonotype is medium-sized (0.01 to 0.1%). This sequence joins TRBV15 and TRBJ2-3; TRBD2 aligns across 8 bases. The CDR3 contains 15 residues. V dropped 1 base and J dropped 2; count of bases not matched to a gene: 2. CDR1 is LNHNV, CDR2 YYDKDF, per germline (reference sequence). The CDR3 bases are TGTGCCACCAGCAGAGCGGGAGGGCCCACAGATACGCAGTATTTT. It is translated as CATSRAGGPTDTQYF.

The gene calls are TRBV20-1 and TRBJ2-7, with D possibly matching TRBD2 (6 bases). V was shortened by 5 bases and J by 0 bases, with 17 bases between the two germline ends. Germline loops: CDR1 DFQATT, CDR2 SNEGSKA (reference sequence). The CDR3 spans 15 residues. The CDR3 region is CSAPKWDSLSYEQYF. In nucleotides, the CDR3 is TGCAGTGCTCCCAAGTGGGACTCCCTCTCCTACGAGCAGTACTTC.

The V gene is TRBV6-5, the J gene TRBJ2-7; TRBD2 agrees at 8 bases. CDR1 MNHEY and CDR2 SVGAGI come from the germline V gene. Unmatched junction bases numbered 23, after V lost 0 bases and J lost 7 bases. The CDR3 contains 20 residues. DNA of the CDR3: TGTGCCAGCAGTTACTCGAATCGGTTAGCGGGGACCCGACACCTTAAAGAGCAGTACTTC. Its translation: CASSYSNRLAGTRHLKEQYF.

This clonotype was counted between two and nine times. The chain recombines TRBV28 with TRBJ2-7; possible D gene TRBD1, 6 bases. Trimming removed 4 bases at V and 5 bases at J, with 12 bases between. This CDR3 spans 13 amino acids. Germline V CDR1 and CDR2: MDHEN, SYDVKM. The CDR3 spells CASSSTGTHEQYF. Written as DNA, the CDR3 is TGTGCCAGCAGTTCTACAGGGACCCACGAGCAGTACTTC. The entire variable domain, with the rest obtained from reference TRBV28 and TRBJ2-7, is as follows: DVKVTQSSRYLVKRTGEKVFLECVQDMDHENMFWYRQDPGLGLRLIYFSYDVKMKEKGDIPEGYSVSREKKERFSLILESASTNQTSMYLCASSSTGTHEQYFGPGTRLTVT.

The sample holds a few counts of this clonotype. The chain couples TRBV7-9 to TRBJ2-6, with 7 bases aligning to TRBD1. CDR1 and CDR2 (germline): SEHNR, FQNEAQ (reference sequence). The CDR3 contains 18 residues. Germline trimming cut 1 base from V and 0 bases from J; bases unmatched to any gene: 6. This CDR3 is CASSLVRGQPSGANVLTF. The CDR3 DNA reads TGTGCCAGCAGCTTAGTAAGGGGACAGCCCTCTGGGGCCAACGTCCTGACTTTC. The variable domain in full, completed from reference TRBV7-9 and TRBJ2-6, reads DTGVSQNPRHKITKRGQNVTFRCDPISEHNRLYWYRQTLGQGPEFLTYFQNEAQLEKSRLLSDRFSAERPKGSFSTLEIQRTEQGDSAMYLCASSLVRGQPSGANVLTFGAGSRLTVL.

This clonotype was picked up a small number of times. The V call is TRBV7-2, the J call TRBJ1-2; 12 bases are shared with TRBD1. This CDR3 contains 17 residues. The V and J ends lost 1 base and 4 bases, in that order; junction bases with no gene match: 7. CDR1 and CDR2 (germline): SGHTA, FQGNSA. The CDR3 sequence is CASSLGAGTGGGYGYTF. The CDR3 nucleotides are TGTGCCAGCAGCTTAGGTGCGGGGACAGGGGGCGGCTATGGCTACACCTTC.

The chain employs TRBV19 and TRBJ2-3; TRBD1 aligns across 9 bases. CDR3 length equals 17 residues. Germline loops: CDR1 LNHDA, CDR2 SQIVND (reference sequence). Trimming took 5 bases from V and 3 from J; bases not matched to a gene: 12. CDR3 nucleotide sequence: TGTGCCAGTAGTGTTACCGGGACAGGGTTTGGAACAGATACGCAGTATTTT. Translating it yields CASSVTGTGFGTDTQYF.

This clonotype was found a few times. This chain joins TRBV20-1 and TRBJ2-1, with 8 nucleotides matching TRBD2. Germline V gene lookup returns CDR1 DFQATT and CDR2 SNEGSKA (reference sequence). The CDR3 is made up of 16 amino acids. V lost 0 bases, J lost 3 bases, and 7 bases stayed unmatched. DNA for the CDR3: TGCAGTGCTAGAGATCACGGGAGGGCGGTCTACAATGAGCAGTTCTTC. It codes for CSARDHGRAVYNEQFF.

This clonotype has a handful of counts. The CDR3 is CASSTGTSGFSGANVLTF. CDR3 in DNA: TGTGCCAGCAGCACCGGGACTAGCGGTTTCTCTGGGGCCAACGTCCTGACTTTC. This rearrangement joins TRBV27 to TRBJ2-6; 11 nucleotides match TRBD2. The J segment lost 0 bases and the V segment lost 6 bases, leaving 7 bases of the junction unmatched. Germline V gives CDR1 MNHEY, CDR2 SMNVEV (reference sequence). The CDR3 loop spans 18 amino acids. Combining the CDR3 with reference TRBV27 and TRBJ2-6 gives the whole variable domain EAQVTQNPRYLITVTGKKLTVTCSQNMNHEYMSWYRQDPGLGLRQIYYSMNVEVTDKGDVPEGYKVSRKEKRNFPLILESPSPNQTSLYFCASSTGTSGFSGANVLTFGAGSRLTVL.

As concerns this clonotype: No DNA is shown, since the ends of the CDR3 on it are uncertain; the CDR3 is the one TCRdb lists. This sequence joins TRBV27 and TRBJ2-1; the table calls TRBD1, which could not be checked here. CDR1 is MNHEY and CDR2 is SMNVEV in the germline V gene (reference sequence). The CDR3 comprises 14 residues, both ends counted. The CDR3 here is CASSSAPGYNEQFF.